One sample yielded the 5 T cell receptor beta chains listed below, sequenced in a study of blood T cell repertoires in COVID-19. The table came from immunoSEQ multiplex PCR; TCRdb's copy has only in-frame clones and leaves some out. The sample contains about 380,000 clones, 90% of which appear only once. Sequencing was performed on peripheral blood. These receptor sequences come from a young man with active or convalescent COVID-19.

This chain uses TRBV5-1 with TRBJ2-3; maybe TRBD1 (6 bases). This CDR3 is 13 amino acids long. The V gene lost 4 bases and the J gene lost 5 bases, with 11 bases spanning the gap. CDR1 and CDR2 (germline): SGHRS, YFSETQ. The CDR3 nucleotides are TGCGCCAGCAGCGTCTGGACAGAAGATACGCAGTATTTT. It codes for CASSVWTEDTQYF.

The CDR3 nucleotides are TGCGCCAGCATAGCTCCGACGTGCGAGCAGTACTTC. Amino acid sequence: CASIAPTCEQYF. The rearrangement links TRBV23-1 to TRBJ2-7; the D is unclear. TRBV23-1 is marked as an open reading frame, function uncertain. The CDR3 loop spans 12 amino acids. V was cut by 7 bases and J by 6 bases, with 13 bases left in between.

This chain connects TRBV4-2 to TRBJ1-4; TRBD1 matches 7 bases. In germline, CDR1 is LGHNA, CDR2 YNFKEQ. The CDR3 is 15 residues long. Trimming took 3 bases from V and 8 from J; bases not matched to a gene: 9. CDR3 protein: CASSQRWQGEEKLFF. In DNA, the CDR3 is TGTGCCAGCAGCCAGAGGTGGCAGGGGGAAGAAAAACTGTTTTTT.

J is TRBJ1-3 and V is TRBV25-1; the D is unclear. This CDR3 is built from 14 residues. V was clipped by 4 bases and J by 0 bases, with 7 bases between them. Germline loops: CDR1 MGHDK, CDR2 SYGVNS. The chain's CDR3 is CASSVTSSGNTIYF. CDR3 DNA sequence: TGTGCCAGCAGTGTCACGAGCTCTGGAAACACCATATATTTT.

The V call is TRBV28, the J call TRBJ2-7; D not resolved. Germline CDR1 reads MDHEN; CDR2 reads SYDVKM. This CDR3 spans 12 amino acids. Trimming shortened V by 7 bases and J by 3 bases, and 10 bases separated the two germline ends. The CDR3 is CASTSSRYEQYF. CDR3 nucleotides: TGTGCCAGCACCTCGTCCCGCTACGAGCAGTACTTC.